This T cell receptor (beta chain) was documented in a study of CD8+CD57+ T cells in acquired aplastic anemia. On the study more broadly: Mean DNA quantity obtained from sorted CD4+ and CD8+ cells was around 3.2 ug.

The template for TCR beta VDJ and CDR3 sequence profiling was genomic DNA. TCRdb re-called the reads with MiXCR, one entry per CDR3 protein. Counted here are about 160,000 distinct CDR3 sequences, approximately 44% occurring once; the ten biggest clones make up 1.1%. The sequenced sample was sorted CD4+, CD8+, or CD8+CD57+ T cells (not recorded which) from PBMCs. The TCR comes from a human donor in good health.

As DNA, the CDR3 is TGTGCCAGCAGCGCACAGGGGGCCCAGTACTTC. This codes for CASSAQGAQYF. J is TRBJ2-5 and V is TRBV7-3; the match to TRBD1 covers 8 bases. The trim removed 5 bases at V and 9 bases at J, leaving 2 bases unmatched. In germline, CDR1 is SGHTA, CDR2 FQGTGA. CDR3 length equals 11 residues.